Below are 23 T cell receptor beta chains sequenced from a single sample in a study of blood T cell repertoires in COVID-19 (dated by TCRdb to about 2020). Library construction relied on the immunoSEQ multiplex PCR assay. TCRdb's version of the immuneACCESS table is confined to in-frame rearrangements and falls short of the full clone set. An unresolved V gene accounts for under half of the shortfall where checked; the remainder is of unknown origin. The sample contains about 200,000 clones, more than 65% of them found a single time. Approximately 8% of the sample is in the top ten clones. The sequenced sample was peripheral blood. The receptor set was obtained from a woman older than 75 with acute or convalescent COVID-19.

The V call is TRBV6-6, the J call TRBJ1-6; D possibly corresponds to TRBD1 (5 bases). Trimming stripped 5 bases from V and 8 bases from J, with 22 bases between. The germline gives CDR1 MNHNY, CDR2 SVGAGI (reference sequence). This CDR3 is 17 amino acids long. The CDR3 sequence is CASSLGKGRGSDSPLHF. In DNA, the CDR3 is TGTGCCAGCAGTCTAGGGAAAGGAAGGGGCAGTGATTCACCCCTCCACTTT.

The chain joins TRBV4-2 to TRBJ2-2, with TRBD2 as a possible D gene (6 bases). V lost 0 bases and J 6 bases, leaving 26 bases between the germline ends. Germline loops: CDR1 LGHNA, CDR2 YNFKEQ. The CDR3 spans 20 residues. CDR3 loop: CASSQDLSLGTQKGPGELFF. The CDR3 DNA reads TGTGCCAGCAGCCAAGATCTAAGTCTAGGGACTCAAAAAGGACCCGGGGAGCTGTTTTTT.

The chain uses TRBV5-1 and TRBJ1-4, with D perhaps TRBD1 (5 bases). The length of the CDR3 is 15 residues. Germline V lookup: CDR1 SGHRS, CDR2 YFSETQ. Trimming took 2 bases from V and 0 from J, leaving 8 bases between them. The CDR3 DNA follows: TGCGCCAGCAGCTTTGGGGACTCAACTAATGAAAAACTGTTTTTT. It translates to CASSFGDSTNEKLFF.

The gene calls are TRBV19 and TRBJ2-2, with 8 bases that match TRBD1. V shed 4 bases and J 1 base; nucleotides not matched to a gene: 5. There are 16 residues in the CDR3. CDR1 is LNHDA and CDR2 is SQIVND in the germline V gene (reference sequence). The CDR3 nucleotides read TGTGCCAGTAGTACTACCGGGACAGGGAACACCGGGGAGCTGTTTTTT. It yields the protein CASSTTGTGNTGELFF.

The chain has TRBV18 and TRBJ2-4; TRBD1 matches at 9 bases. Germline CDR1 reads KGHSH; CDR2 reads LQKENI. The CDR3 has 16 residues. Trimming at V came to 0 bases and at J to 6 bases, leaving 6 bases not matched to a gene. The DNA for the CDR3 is TGTGCCAGCTCACCACCGGGGGGACAGGGTATAAACATTCAGTACTTC. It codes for CASSPPGGQGINIQYF.

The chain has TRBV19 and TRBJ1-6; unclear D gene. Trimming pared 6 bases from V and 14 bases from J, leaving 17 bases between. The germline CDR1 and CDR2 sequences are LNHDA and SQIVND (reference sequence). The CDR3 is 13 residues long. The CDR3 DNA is TGTGCCAGTAGCCCCTCCGACCCAGGAACCCTCCACTTT. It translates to CASSPSDPGTLHF.

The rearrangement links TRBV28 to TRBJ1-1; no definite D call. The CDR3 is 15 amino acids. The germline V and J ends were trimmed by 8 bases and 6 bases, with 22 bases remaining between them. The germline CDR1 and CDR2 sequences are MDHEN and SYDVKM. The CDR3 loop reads CASSPLYEGRPEAFF. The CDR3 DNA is TGTGCCAGCTCCCCCCTTTACGAGGGTCGGCCTGAAGCTTTCTTT.

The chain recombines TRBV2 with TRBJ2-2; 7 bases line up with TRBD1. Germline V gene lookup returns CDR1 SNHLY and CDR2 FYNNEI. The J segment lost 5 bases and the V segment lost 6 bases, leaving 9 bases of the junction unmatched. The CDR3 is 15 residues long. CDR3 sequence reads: CASRGRQGETGELFF. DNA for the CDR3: TGTGCCAGCAGAGGGAGACAGGGCGAAACCGGGGAGCTGTTTTTT.

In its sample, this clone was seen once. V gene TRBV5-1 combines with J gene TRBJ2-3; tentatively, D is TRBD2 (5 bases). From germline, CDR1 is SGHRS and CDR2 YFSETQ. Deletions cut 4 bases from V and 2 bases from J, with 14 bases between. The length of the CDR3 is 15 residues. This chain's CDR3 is CASSPERGNTDTQYF. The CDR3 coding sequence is TGCGCCAGCAGCCCGGAGCGAGGGAACACAGATACGCAGTATTTT. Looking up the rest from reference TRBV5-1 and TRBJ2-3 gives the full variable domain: KAGVTQTPRYLIKTRGQQVTLSCSPISGHRSVSWYQQTPGQGLQFLFEYFSETQRNKGNFPGRFSGRQFSNSRSEMNVSTLELGDSALYLCASSPERGNTDTQYFGPGTRLTVL.

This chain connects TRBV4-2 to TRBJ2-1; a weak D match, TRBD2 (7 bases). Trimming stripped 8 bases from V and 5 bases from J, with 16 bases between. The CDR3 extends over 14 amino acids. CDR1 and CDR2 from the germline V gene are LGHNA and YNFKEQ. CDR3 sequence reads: CASRPGGRNNEQFF. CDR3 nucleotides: TGTGCCAGCCGGCCCGGGGGGCGCAACAATGAGCAGTTCTTC.

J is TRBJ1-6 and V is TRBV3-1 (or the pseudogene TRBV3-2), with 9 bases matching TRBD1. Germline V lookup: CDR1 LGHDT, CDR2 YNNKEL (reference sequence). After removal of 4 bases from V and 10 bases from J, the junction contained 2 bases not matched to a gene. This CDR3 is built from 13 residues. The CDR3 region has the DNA TGTGCCAGCAGCCGGGACAGGGAATCACCCCTCCACTTT. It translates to CASSRDRESPLHF.

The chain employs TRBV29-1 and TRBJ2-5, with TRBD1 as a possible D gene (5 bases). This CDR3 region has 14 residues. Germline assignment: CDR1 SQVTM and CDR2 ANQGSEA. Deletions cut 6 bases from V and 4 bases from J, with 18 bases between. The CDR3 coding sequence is TGCAGCGTCTCCCCCGCCAGGGCCATAGAGACCCAGTACTTC. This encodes CSVSPARAIETQYF.

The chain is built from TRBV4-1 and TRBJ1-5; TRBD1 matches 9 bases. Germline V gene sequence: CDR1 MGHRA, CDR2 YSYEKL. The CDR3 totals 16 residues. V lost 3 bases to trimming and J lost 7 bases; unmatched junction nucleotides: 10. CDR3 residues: CASSQEGTGRLQPQHF. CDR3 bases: TGCGCCAGCAGCCAGGAGGGGACAGGGAGGTTGCAGCCCCAGCATTTT.

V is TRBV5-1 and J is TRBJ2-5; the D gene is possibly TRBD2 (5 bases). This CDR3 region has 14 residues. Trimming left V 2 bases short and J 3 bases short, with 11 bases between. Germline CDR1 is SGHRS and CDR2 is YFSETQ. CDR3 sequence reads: CASSFGDTKETQYF. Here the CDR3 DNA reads TGCGCCAGCAGCTTCGGGGATACAAAAGAGACCCAGTACTTC.

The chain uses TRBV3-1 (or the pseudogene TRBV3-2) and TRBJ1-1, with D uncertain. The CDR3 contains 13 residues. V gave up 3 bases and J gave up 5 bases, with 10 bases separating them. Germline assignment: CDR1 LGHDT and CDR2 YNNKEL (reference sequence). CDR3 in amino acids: CASSHGGGTEAFF. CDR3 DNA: TGTGCCAGCAGCCATGGCGGCGGGACTGAAGCTTTCTTT.

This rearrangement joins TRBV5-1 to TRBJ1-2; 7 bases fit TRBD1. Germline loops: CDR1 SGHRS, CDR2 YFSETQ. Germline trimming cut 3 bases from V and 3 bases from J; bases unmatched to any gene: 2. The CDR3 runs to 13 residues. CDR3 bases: TGCGCCAGCAGCTATACAGGGGACTATGGCTACACCTTC. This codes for CASSYTGDYGYTF.

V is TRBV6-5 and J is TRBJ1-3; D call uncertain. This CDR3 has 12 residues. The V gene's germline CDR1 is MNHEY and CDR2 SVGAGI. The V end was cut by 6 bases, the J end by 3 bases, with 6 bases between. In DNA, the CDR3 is TGTGCCAGCAGCCCGGTTGGAAACACCATATATTTT. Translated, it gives CASSPVGNTIYF.

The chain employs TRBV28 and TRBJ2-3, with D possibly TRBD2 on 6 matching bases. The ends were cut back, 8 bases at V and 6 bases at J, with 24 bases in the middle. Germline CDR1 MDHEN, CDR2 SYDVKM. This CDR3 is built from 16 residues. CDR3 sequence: CASYSSGSPLLDTQYF. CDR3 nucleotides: TGTGCCAGCTACTCCTCCGGGAGCCCCCTTTTGGATACGCAGTATTTT. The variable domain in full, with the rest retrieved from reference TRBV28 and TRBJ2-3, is DVKVTQSSRYLVKRTGEKVFLECVQDMDHENMFWYRQDPGLGLRLIYFSYDVKMKEKGDIPEGYSVSREKKERFSLILESASTNQTSMYLCASYSSGSPLLDTQYFGPGTRLTVL.

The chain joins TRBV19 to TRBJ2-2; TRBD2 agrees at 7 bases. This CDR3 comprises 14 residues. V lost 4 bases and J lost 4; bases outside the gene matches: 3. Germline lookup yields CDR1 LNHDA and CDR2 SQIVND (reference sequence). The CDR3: CASSRSGTTGELFF. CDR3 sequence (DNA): TGTGCCAGTAGTAGAAGCGGGACCACCGGGGAGCTGTTTTTT.

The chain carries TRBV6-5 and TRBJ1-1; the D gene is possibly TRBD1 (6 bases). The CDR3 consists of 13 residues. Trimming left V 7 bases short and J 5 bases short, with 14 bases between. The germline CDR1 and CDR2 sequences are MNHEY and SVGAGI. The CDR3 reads CASKAGAGTEAFF. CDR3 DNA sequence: TGTGCCAGCAAGGCGGGGGCGGGTACTGAAGCTTTCTTT.

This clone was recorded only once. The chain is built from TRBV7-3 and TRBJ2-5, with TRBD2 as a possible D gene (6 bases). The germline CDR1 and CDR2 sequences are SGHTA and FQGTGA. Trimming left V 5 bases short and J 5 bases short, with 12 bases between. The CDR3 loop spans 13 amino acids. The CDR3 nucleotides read TGTGCCAGCAGCCCGGACCGGGGGGAGACCCAGTACTTC. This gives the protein CASSPDRGETQYF.

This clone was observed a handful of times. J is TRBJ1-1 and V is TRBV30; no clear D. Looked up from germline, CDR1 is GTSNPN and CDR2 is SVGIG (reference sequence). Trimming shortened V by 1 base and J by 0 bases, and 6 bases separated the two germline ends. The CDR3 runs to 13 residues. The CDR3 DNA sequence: TGTGCCTGGAGTGCACAGTTGAACACTGAAGCTTTCTTT. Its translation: CAWSAQLNTEAFF.

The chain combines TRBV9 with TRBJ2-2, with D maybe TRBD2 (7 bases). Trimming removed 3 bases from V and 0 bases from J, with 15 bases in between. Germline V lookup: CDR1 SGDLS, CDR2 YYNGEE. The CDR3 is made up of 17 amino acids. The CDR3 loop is CASSAPRGGPNTGELFF. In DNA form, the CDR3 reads TGTGCCAGCAGCGCCCCTAGGGGGGGGCCGAACACCGGGGAGCTGTTTTTT.